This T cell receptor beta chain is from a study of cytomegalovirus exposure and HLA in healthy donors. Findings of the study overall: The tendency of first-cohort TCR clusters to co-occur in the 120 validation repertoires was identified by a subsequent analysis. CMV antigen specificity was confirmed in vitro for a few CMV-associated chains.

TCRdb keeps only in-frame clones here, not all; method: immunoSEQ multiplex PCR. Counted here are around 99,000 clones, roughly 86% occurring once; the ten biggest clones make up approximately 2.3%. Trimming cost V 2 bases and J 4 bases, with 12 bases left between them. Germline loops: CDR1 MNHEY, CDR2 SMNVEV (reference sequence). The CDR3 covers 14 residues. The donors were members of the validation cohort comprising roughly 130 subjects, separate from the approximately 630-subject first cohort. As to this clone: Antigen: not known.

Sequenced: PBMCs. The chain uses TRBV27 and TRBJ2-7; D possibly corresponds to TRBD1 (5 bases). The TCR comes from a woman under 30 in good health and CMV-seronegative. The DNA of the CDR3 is TGTGCCAGCAGTTTAAGGGGCTTGATATACGAGCAGTACTTC. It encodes CASSLRGLIYEQYF.